What follows describes a single T cell receptor (beta chain). The antigen is unknown. Treatment denoted: oral pan-JAK inhibitor, 5-10 mg twice daily. Extraction and reverse transcription of RNA yielded cDNA as the sequencing template. Clones were sequenced by immunoSEQ multiplex PCR, and TCRdb holds only the in-frame ones, with some missing. The table has about 110,000 clones, less than 75% seen once. Germline V lookup: CDR1 SEHNR, CDR2 FQNEAQ (reference sequence). Deletions cut 3 bases from V and 4 bases from J, with 17 bases between. The CDR3 loop spans 16 amino acids. This entry comes from a study of CD8+ T cells in alopecia areata. Study-level information: The study gave treated patients oral tofacitinib at 5 to 10 mg twice daily.

Study results and caveats: On tofacitinib, scalp and blood still held many of the expanded lesional clones. Patients shared TCRs less clearly than mice did, possibly for HLA-related reasons. Scalp lesions, especially in alopecia totalis/universalis, had higher clonality than normal scalp.

The sample consisted of CD8+ T cells sorted from blood, taken at week 24, from a patient treated with tofacitinib. The clonotype comes from a human donor with alopecia areata. The chain uses TRBV7-9 and TRBJ2-3; D ambiguous. The CDR3 bases are TGTGCCAGCAGCTTGGGCTTCCAAGAAAAGGCAGATACGCAGTATTTT. This sequence encodes CASSLGFQEKADTQYF.